Listed here are 5 T cell receptor beta chains from one sample, sequenced in a study of blood T cell repertoires in COVID-19. The assay was immunoSEQ multiplex PCR, and TCRdb's table has in-frame clones only and misses some. The sample has about 310,000 clones; roughly nine tenths are singletons. Sequenced material: peripheral blood. These receptors were collected from a woman in her twenties or thirties with COVID-19, enrolled during active disease.

The chain employs TRBV27 and TRBJ1-6; 7 bases agree with TRBD1. This CDR3 has 14 residues. The trim removed 5 bases at V and 5 bases at J, leaving 3 bases unmatched. Per the germline V gene, CDR1 is MNHEY and CDR2 is SMNVEV (reference sequence). As DNA, the CDR3 is TGTGCCAGCAGTCCGGGGACAGATAATTCACCCCTCCACTTT. Translated: CASSPGTDNSPLHF.

This sequence joins TRBV7-3 and TRBJ2-3, with 7 nucleotides matching TRBD2. Germline loops: CDR1 SGHTA, CDR2 FQGTGA. After removal of 1 base from V and 4 bases from J, the junction contained 5 bases not matched to a gene. This CDR3 is 15 amino acids long. CDR3 coding DNA: TGTGCCAGCAGCTTAAGTGGCGGGAGAGCAGATACGCAGTATTTT. This codes for CASSLSGGRADTQYF.

The chain combines TRBV5-6 with TRBJ2-3; TRBD2 matches 8 bases. CDR3 length equals 14 residues. V gave up 4 bases and J gave up 4 bases; unmatched junction bases: 5. Germline V gene sequence: CDR1 SGHDT, CDR2 YYEEEE. The CDR3 DNA is TGTGCCAGCAGCACAAGCGGGAGCGCAGATACGCAGTATTTT. As protein: CASSTSGSADTQYF.

The chain links TRBV2 to TRBJ2-7; 8 bases are shared with TRBD1. CDR3 length: 15 amino acids. CDR1 and CDR2 (germline): SNHLY, FYNNEI. Trimming at V came to 5 bases and at J to 2 bases, leaving 8 bases not matched to a gene. Written as DNA, the CDR3 is TGTGCCAGCAGTTACGACAGGGGATTGACCTACGAGCAGTACTTC. It specifies CASSYDRGLTYEQYF.

The CDR3 is CASSADRGYEKLFF. CDR3 in DNA: TGTGCCAGCAGCGCCGACAGGGGATATGAAAAACTGTTTTTT. This chain links TRBV2 with TRBJ1-4; 8 bases map to TRBD1. The germline CDR1 and CDR2 sequences are SNHLY and FYNNEI. J gave up 6 bases and V 6 bases, and 6 bases lay outside the gene matches. This CDR3 is 14 amino acids long.